This T cell receptor (beta chain) originates from a study of tumor-infiltrating lymphocytes in primary liver carcinoma. The germline V gene encodes CDR1 MNHNS and CDR2 SASEGT. The CDR3 extends over 14 amino acids. The V end lost 6 bases, the J end lost 7 bases, and 15 bases lay between the germline ends. Unsorted whole blood yielded blood RNA, and germline DNA was extracted as well. Donors were untreated and chronically infected with HBV. The investigators made TCR beta cDNA from approximately 500 ng total RNA, using a constant-region primer. Three nested multiplex PCR rounds, a slightly modified ARM-PCR method, built the TCR beta libraries. Primers for the first two PCR rounds were TRBV1-TRBV30 forward primers and a C-beta reverse primer (about 9 cycles per round). TCRdb reanalysed the multiplex PCR reads using MiXCR and keeps one entry per CDR3 protein. This sample has about 330,000 distinct CDR3 sequences, with 65% found just once.

The TCR originated in a man aged 40-49 years with primary liver carcinoma and hepatitis B virus infection. The J gene is TRBJ1-4, the V gene TRBV6-1; TRBD1 is a possible D gene (6 bases). Sequenced: peripheral blood. For the CDR3, the DNA is TGTGCCAGCAGAACAGGGTCCCGTGGTGAAAAACTGTTTTTT. Protein product: CASRTGSRGEKLFF.